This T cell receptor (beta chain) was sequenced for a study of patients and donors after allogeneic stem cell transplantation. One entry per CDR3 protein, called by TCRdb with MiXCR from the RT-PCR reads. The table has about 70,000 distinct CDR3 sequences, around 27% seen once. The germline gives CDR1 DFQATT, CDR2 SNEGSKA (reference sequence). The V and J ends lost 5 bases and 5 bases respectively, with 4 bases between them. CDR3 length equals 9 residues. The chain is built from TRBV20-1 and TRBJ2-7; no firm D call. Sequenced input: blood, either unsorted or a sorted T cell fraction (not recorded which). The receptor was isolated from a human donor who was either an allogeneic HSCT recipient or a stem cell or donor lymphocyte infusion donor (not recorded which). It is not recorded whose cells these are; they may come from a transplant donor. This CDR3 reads CSAVDEQYF. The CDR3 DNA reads TGCAGTGCTGTGGACGAGCAGTACTTC.